The next 18 T cell receptor beta chains were all read from a single sample in a study of molecular identifiers for immune sequencing clone quantification. MiXCR was run by TCRdb on the PCR reads, yielding one entry per CDR3 protein. The profile shows roughly 630,000 distinct CDR3 sequences, roughly 27% of them singletons. Sequences were obtained from naive CD8+ T cells from blood, with Jurkat cell RNA spiked in. The subset is: FACS-sorted CD8+CD4-CCR7+CD45RA+ naive T cells. The source is a human donor in good health. Some libraries in this study had Jurkat cell RNA spiked in.

A remark on this clonotype: This sequence may be a read error, since a much larger clone differs from it by one base. The V call is TRBV7-3, the J call TRBJ2-1, with a tentative D call TRBD1 (6 bases). Looked up from germline, CDR1 is SGHTA and CDR2 is FQGTGA. CDR3 size: 13 residues. V was pared by 4 bases and J by 8 bases, with 12 bases between. CDR3 amino acids: CASSSLQGDEQFF. CDR3 nucleotides: TGTGCCAGCAGCTCCCTACAGGGCGATGAGCAGTTCTTC.

This chain connects TRBV18 to TRBJ1-2; possibly TRBD1 for D (6 bases). This CDR3 comprises 19 residues. Trimming removed 0 bases at V and 0 bases at J, with 20 bases between. Germline-derived CDR1 and CDR2 are KGHSH and LQKENI. The CDR3 region is CASSPPPGAVEWTNYGYTF. In DNA, the CDR3 is TGTGCCAGCTCACCACCCCCGGGGGCGGTAGAGTGGACTAACTATGGCTACACCTTC.

This clonotype was seen ten or more times. The chain links TRBV7-6 to TRBJ2-5; tentatively, D is TRBD2 (5 bases). The CDR3 contains 13 residues. Trimming left V 5 bases short and J 1 base short, with 8 bases between. Germline V lookup: CDR1 SGHVS, CDR2 FNYEAQ. CDR3 residues: CASSDGLQETQYF. CDR3 DNA sequence: TGTGCCAGCAGCGACGGACTCCAAGAGACCCAGTACTTC.

J is TRBJ2-3 and V is TRBV7-8; D is possibly TRBD2 (5 bases). V was trimmed by 1 base and J by 3 bases, leaving 14 bases between them. The length of the CDR3 is 16 residues. The germline CDR1 and CDR2 sequences are SGHVS and FQNEAQ. DNA for the CDR3: TGTGCCAGCAGCTTAGGAGTTAGGCGGGTGACAGATACGCAGTATTTT. As protein: CASSLGVRRVTDTQYF.

Turning to this clonotype: With a much larger clone just one base away, this may be a read error. This rearrangement joins TRBV5-3 to TRBJ1-1; no clear D gene. TRBV5-3 is an open reading frame whose function is uncertain. The V and J ends lost 8 bases and 3 bases respectively, with 23 bases between them. The CDR3 is made up of 16 amino acids. The CDR3 DNA reads as TGTGCCAGCAGCCTGAGCGGGCTCGTGCTGCACACTGAAGCTTTCTTT. Translated, it gives CASSLSGLVLHTEAFF.

This clonotype was seen repeatedly, ten times or more. This chain connects TRBV29-1 to TRBJ2-5; 7 bases match TRBD2. Germline CDR1 and CDR2: SQVTM and ANQGSEA. The CDR3 runs to 11 residues. V shed 4 bases, J shed 11 bases, and the junction held 7 bases outside the gene matches. The CDR3, as DNA: TGCAGCGTTGTTGGGGAGGGACGGCAGTACTTC. Its protein product is CSVVGEGRQYF.

This clonotype has more than one count but fewer than ten. This chain connects TRBV7-3 to TRBJ2-3; 12 bases are shared with TRBD2. After removal of 4 bases from V and 3 bases from J, the junction contained 8 bases not matched to a gene. The CDR3 length is 17 residues. Germline V gene lookup returns CDR1 SGHTA and CDR2 FQGTGA. CDR3 sequence: CASSSGTSGFLTDTQYF. The CDR3 DNA is TGTGCCAGCAGCTCCGGGACTAGCGGGTTTCTTACAGATACGCAGTATTTT.

Worth noting for this clonotype: This could be a read error, since a much larger clone is one nucleotide away. The genes are TRBV30 and TRBJ2-7, with unresolved D. Germline V gene sequence: CDR1 GTSNPN, CDR2 SVGIG (reference sequence). The CDR3 is 13 residues long. The CDR3 DNA follows: TGTGCCTGGAGTCCGGGTTACTCCTACGAGCAGTGCTTC. It translates to CAWSPGYSYEQCF.

In regard to this clonotype: This may be a read error: a much more frequent sequence differs by one nucleotide. The J gene is TRBJ1-1, the V gene TRBV3-1; tentative D call: TRBD1 (6 bases). V lost 0 bases and J 6 bases, leaving 11 bases between the germline ends. Looked up from germline, CDR1 is LGHDT and CDR2 is YNNKEL (reference sequence). The CDR3 is made up of 14 amino acids. CDR3 amino acids: CASSQDRGDSEAFF. In DNA, the CDR3 is TGTGCCAGCAGCCAAGATAGGGGGGACTCTGAAGCTTTCTTT. Full variable domain (missing parts from reference TRBV3-1 and TRBJ1-1): DTAVSQTPKYLVTQMGNDKSIKCEQNLGHDTMYWYKQDSKKFLKIMFSYNNKELIINETVPNRFSPKSPDKAHLNLHINSLELGDSAVYFCASSQDRGDSEAFFGQGTRLTVV.

This clonotype has a count of ten or more. The gene calls are TRBV12-3 or TRBV12-4 and TRBJ1-1, with D maybe TRBD1 (6 bases). CDR3 length: 13 amino acids. The ends were cut back, 6 bases at V and 10 bases at J, with 18 bases in the middle. This CDR3 reads CASRLGQFDLAFF. CDR3 coding DNA: TGTGCCAGCAGGCTTGGACAGTTTGATTTAGCTTTCTTT.

This clonotype occurred a few times. This chain links TRBV19 with TRBJ1-5; possibly TRBD1 for D (6 bases). V lost 1 base to trimming and J lost 3 bases, with 10 bases between them. Germline V gene lookup returns CDR1 LNHDA and CDR2 SQIVND (reference sequence). CDR3 length: 15 amino acids. The CDR3 bases are TGTGCCAGTAGTATAGCGGGGGCGGTCAATCAGCCCCAGCATTTT. Translating gives CASSIAGAVNQPQHF.

This clonotype was counted many times. The gene calls are TRBV19 and TRBJ2-5; TRBD1 matches 10 bases. With V trimmed by 4 bases and J by 5 bases, 10 bases remained unmatched. From germline, CDR1 is LNHDA and CDR2 SQIVND (reference sequence). The CDR3 sequence is 16 residues long. CDR3 DNA sequence: TGTGCCAGTAGTACCATGACAGGGGGCTTCGGTGAGACCCAGTACTTC. It specifies CASSTMTGGFGETQYF.

A few counts support this clonotype. This chain connects TRBV20-1 to TRBJ2-5; D gene ambiguous. The CDR3 contains 14 residues. Germline V gives CDR1 DFQATT, CDR2 SNEGSKA (reference sequence). V lost 6 bases and J lost 5, with 19 bases in between. The CDR3 coding sequence is TGCAGTGCCAGTCTGCCACAGTGGGTCGAGACCCAGTACTTC. Translating gives CSASLPQWVETQYF.

This clonotype was picked up a small number of times. For the CDR3, the DNA is TGTGCCAGCAGTGAGGGCAGGTCTGCTTACTACGAGCAGTACTTC. Translating gives CASSEGRSAYYEQYF. The V and J genes are TRBV2 and TRBJ2-7; no clear D. V was trimmed by 3 bases and J by 3 bases, leaving 15 bases between them. CDR3 length: 15 amino acids. CDR1 is SNHLY, CDR2 FYNNEI, per germline.

The chain joins TRBV7-9 to TRBJ1-1; the D gene is possibly TRBD1 (6 bases). In germline, CDR1 is SEHNR, CDR2 FQNEAQ (reference sequence). V was cut by 3 bases and J by 4 bases, with 15 bases left in between. The CDR3 contains 15 residues. CDR3 sequence reads: CASSLPTGWGTEAFF. The CDR3 coding sequence is TGTGCCAGCAGCTTGCCTACAGGGTGGGGCACTGAAGCTTTCTTT. Combining the CDR3 with reference TRBV7-9 and TRBJ1-1 gives the whole variable domain DTGVSQNPRHKITKRGQNVTFRCDPISEHNRLYWYRQTLGQGPEFLTYFQNEAQLEKSRLLSDRFSAERPKGSFSTLEIQRTEQGDSAMYLCASSLPTGWGTEAFFGQGTRLTVV.

This clonotype was recorded a few times. This chain joins TRBV7-9 and TRBJ2-2; D gene uncertain. This CDR3 is 13 amino acids long. Trimming removed 1 base at V and 6 bases at J, with 6 bases between. Germline CDR1 reads SEHNR; CDR2 reads FQNEAQ (reference sequence). CDR3 amino acids: CASSLVLPGELFF. Written as DNA, the CDR3 is TGTGCCAGCAGCTTAGTCTTGCCCGGGGAGCTGTTTTTT.

This clonotype was observed many times. This chain joins TRBV20-1 and TRBJ2-7; the D is unclear. Per the germline V gene, CDR1 is DFQATT and CDR2 is SNEGSKA (reference sequence). V lost 3 bases and J lost 0, with 9 bases in between. The CDR3 runs 13 residues. The CDR3 sequence is CSARGTFSYEQYF. The CDR3 coding sequence is TGCAGTGCTAGGGGTACATTCTCCTACGAGCAGTACTTC.

Notes on this clonotype: Its ends do not fully match the called genes, so a read error is possible. The CDR3 DNA reads TGTGCCAGCAGTGAATATGAGGGGGCATACGAGCCGTACTTC. Its translation: CASSEYEGAYEPYF. The V call is TRBV25-1, the J call TRBJ2-7, with 7 bases fitting TRBD1. The CDR3 contains 14 residues. CDR1 and CDR2 from the germline V gene are MGHDK and SYGVNS.